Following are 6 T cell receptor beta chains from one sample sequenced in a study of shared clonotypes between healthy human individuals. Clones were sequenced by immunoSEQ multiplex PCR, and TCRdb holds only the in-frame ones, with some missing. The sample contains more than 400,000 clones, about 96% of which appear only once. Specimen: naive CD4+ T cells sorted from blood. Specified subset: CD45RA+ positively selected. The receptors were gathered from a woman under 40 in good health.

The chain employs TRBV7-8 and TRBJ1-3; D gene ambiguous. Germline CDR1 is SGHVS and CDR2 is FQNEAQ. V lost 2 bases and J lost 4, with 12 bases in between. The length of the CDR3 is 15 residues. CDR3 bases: TGTGCCAGCAGCTTACTCGGCGGGAGCGGAAACACCATATATTTT. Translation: CASSLLGGSGNTIYF.

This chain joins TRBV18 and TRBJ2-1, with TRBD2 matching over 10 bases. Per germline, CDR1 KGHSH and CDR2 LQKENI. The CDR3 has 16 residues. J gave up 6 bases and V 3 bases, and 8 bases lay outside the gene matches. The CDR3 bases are TGTGCCAGCTCACCTTTCCCGACTAGCGGGCCCAATGAGCAGTTCTTC. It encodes CASSPFPTSGPNEQFF.

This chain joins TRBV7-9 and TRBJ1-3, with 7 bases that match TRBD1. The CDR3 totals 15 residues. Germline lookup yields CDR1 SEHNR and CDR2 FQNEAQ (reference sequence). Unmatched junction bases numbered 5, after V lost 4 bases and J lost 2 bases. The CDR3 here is CASSYGQAAGNTIYF. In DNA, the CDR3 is TGTGCCAGCAGCTACGGACAGGCCGCTGGAAACACCATATATTTT. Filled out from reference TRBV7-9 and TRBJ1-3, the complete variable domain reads DTGVSQNPRHKITKRGQNVTFRCDPISEHNRLYWYRQTLGQGPEFLTYFQNEAQLEKSRLLSDRFSAERPKGSFSTLEIQRTEQGDSAMYLCASSYGQAAGNTIYFGEGSWLTVV.

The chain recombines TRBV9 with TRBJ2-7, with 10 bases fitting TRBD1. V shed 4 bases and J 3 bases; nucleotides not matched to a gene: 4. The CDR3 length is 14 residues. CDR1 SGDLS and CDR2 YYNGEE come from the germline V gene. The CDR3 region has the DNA TGTGCCAGCAGCCCACGGACAGGGGGCTACGAGCAGTACTTC. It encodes CASSPRTGGYEQYF.

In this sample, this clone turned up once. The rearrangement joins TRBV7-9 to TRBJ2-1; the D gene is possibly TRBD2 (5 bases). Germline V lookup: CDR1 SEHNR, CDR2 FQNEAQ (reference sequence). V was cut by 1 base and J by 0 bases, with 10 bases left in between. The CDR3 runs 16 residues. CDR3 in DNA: TGTGCCAGCAGCTTAGGGGGAGCTCGCTCCTACAATGAGCAGTTCTTC. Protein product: CASSLGGARSYNEQFF.

This chain's CDR3 is CASSSLGTSGGQFF. The CDR3, as DNA: TGTGCCAGTAGTAGCCTCGGGACTAGCGGGGGACAGTTCTTC. The rearrangement links TRBV19 to TRBJ2-1; 14 nucleotides match TRBD2. Trimming removed 4 bases from V and 13 bases from J; junction bases left unmatched: 6. This CDR3 spans 14 amino acids. The germline gives CDR1 LNHDA, CDR2 SQIVND (reference sequence).